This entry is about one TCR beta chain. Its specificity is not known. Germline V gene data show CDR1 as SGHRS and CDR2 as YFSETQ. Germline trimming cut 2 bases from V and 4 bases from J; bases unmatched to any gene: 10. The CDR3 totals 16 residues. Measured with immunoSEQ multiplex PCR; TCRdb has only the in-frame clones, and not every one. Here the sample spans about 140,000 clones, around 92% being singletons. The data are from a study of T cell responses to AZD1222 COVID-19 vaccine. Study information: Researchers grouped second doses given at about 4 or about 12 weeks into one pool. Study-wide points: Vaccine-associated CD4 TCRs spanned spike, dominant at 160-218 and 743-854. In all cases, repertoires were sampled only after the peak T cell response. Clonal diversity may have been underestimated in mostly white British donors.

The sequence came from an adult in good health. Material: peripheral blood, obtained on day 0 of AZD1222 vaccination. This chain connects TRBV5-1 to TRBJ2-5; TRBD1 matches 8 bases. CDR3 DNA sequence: TGCGCCAGCAGCTTAGGTCCCGGGACAGGACGAGAGACCCAGTACTTC. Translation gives CASSLGPGTGRETQYF.